This T cell receptor (beta chain) was sequenced for a study of shared clonotypes between healthy human individuals. Study results and limitations: Clonotype sharing across donors was expected to vary with sequencing depth.

Note on this clone: Its specificity is not known.

Donors included only healthy HIV-negative adults lacking recent acute infections or vaccinations. Assay runs were performed at deep level. Scientists sequenced DNA from unsorted PBMC on ten immunoSEQ deep assay plates. Data came from immunoSEQ multiplex PCR; TCRdb stores just in-frame clones and leaves some out. Of around 440,000 clones in the sample, about 74% were seen once. Germline CDR1 reads MNHEY; CDR2 reads SMNVEV (reference sequence). The CDR3 runs to 15 residues. V lost 5 bases to trimming and J lost 3 bases; unmatched junction nucleotides: 10. J is TRBJ2-7 and V is TRBV27; 7 bases match TRBD2. Sample: PBMCs. The TCR sequence derives from a woman in her forties in good health. Some clones in this sample may be carry-over from other donors' samples. The CDR3 reads CASSPTGTNFYEQYF. The DNA for the CDR3 is TGTGCCAGCAGTCCTACCGGGACTAACTTCTACGAGCAGTACTTC.